This note documents a single T cell receptor (beta chain) sequence. Its antigen remains unidentified. The repertoire was sequenced with immunoSEQ multiplex PCR; TCRdb's copy has only in-frame clones and lacks some. The repertoire holds 50,000 to 70,000 clones, with 80% to 90% as singletons. This specimen belongs to a study of OX40 agonist ivuxolimab in advanced cancers. As for the study in general: Past anti-PD-1, anti-PD-L1 or anti-CTLA-4 therapy was accepted, and 40% had received some. Study findings and constraints: The expanded peripheral T cells' antigen specificity was not determined.

Germline V CDR1 and CDR2: SGHDN, FVKESK. Trimming removed 0 bases from V and 0 bases from J, with 12 bases in between. This CDR3 spans 17 amino acids. Sequencing was performed on CD4+ or CD8+ T cells sorted from blood, taken in a trial of the OX40 agonist ivuxolimab. The V call is TRBV14, the J call TRBJ2-4, with D possibly being TRBD1 (6 bases). The source of this sequence is an adult with an advanced solid tumor such as melanoma, head and neck, liver or kidney cancer. The CDR3 nucleotides read TGTGCCAGCAGCCAAGAACAGGGATCCATAGCCAAAAACATTCAGTACTTC. Its translation is CASSQEQGSIAKNIQYF.